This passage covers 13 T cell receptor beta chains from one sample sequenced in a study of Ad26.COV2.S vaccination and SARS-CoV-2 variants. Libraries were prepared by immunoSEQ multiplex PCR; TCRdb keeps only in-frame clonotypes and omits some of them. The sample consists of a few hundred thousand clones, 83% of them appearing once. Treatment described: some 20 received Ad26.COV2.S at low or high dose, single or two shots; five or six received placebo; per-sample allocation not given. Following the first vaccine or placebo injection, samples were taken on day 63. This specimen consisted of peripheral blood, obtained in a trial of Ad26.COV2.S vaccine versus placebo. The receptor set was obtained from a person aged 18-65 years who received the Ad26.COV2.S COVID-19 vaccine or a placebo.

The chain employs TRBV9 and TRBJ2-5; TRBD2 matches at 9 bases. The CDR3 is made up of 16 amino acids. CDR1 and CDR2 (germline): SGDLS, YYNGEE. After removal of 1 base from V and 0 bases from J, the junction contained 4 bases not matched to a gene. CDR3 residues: CASSVRSGRNQETQYF. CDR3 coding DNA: TGTGCCAGCAGCGTACGGAGCGGGAGGAACCAAGAGACCCAGTACTTC.

CDR3 nucleotide sequence: TGTGCCAGCAGTTACACGGCGGGGAACACCGGGGAGCTGTTTTTT. Amino acids: CASSYTAGNTGELFF. This chain connects TRBV6-5 to TRBJ2-2, with a possible D match to TRBD2 (5 bases). In germline, CDR1 is MNHEY, CDR2 SVGAGI. This CDR3 spans 15 amino acids. V shed 2 bases and J shed 1 base, with 8 bases lying between them.

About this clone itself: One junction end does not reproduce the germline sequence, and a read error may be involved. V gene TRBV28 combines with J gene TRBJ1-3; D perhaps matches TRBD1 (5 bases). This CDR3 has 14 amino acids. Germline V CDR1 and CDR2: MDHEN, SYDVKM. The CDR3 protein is CATGLGASRNTIYF. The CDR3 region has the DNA TGTGCCACCGGTTTAGGGGCCTCTAGAAACACCATATATTTT.

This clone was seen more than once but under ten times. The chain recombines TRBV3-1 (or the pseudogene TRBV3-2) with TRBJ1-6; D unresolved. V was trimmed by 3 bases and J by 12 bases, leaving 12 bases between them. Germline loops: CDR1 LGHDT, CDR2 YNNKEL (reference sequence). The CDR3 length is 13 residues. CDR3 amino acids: CASSQRTIKPLHF. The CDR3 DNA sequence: TGTGCCAGCAGCCAGCGGACCATTAAACCCCTCCACTTT.

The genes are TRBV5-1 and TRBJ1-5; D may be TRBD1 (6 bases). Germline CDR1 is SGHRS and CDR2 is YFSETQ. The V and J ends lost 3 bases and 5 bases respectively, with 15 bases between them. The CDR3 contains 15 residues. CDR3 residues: CASSWSPGAHQPQHF. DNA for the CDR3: TGCGCCAGCAGCTGGTCCCCGGGGGCGCATCAGCCCCAGCATTTT. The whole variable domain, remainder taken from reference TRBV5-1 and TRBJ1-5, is KAGVTQTPRYLIKTRGQQVTLSCSPISGHRSVSWYQQTPGQGLQFLFEYFSETQRNKGNFPGRFSGRQFSNSRSEMNVSTLELGDSALYLCASSWSPGAHQPQHFGDGTRLSIL.

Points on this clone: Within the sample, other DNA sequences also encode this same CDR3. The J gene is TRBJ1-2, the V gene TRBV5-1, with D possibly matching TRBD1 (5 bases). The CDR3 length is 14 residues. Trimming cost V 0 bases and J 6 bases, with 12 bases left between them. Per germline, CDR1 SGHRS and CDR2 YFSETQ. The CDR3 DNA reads TGCGCCAGCAGCTTGGAGCCAGGGCATGATGGCTACACCTTC. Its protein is CASSLEPGHDGYTF.

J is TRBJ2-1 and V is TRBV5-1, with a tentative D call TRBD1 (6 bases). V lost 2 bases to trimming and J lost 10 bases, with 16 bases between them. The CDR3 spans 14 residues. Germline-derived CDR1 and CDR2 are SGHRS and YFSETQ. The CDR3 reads CASSLGPSQGEQFF. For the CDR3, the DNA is TGCGCCAGCAGCTTAGGACCCTCTCAGGGGGAGCAGTTCTTC.

As DNA, the CDR3 is TGCGCCAGCAGCCAAGGTTGGCTAGACTCCTATAATTCACCCCTCCACTTT. Its protein is CASSQGWLDSYNSPLHF. The rearrangement uses TRBV4-1 and TRBJ1-6; D not certain. V was clipped by 1 base and J by 0 bases, with 10 bases between them. The CDR3 length is 17 residues. The germline V gene encodes CDR1 MGHRA and CDR2 YSYEKL.

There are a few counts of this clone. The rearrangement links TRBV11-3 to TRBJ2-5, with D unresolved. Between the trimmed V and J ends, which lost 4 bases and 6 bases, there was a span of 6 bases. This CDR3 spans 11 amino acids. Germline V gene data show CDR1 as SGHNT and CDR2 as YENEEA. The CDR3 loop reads CASSSWQTQYF. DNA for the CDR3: TGTGCCAGCAGCTCGTGGCAGACCCAGTACTTC.

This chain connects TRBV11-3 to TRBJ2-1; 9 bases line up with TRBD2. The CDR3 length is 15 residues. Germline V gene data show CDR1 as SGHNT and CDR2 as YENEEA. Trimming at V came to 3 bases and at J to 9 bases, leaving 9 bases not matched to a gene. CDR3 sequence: CASSLVAGGEGEQFF. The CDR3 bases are TGTGCCAGCAGCTTGGTCGCGGGGGGGGAAGGTGAGCAGTTCTTC.

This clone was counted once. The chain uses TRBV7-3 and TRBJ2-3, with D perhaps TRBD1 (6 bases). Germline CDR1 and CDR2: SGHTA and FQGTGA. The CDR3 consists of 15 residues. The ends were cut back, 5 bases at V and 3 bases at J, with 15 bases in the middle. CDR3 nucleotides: TGTGCCAGCAGCCTAGGTACAGGGATGACAGATACGCAGTATTTT. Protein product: CASSLGTGMTDTQYF. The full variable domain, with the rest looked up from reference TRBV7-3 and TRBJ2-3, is GAGVSQTPSNKVTEKGKYVELRCDPISGHTALYWYRQSLGQGPEFLIYFQGTGAADDSGLPNDRFFAVRPEGSVSTLKIQRTERGDSAVYLCASSLGTGMTDTQYFGPGTRLTVL.

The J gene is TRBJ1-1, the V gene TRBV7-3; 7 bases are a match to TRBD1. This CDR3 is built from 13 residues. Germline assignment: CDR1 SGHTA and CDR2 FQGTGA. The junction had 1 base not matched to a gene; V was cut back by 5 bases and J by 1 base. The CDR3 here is CASSRQGNTEAFF. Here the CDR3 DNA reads TGTGCCAGCAGCCGACAGGGGAACACTGAAGCTTTCTTT. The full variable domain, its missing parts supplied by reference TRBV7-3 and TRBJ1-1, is GAGVSQTPSNKVTEKGKYVELRCDPISGHTALYWYRQSLGQGPEFLIYFQGTGAADDSGLPNDRFFAVRPEGSVSTLKIQRTERGDSAVYLCASSRQGNTEAFFGQGTRLTVV.

CDR3: CASSLWQGLNTEAFF. In DNA form, the CDR3 reads TGTGCCAGCAGCCTCTGGCAGGGACTGAACACTGAAGCTTTCTTT. The chain carries TRBV13 and TRBJ1-1; tentative D call: TRBD1 (5 bases). Looked up from germline, CDR1 is PRHDT and CDR2 is FYEKMQ (reference sequence). V lost 5 bases, J lost 0 bases, and 13 bases lay in between. This CDR3 contains 15 residues.